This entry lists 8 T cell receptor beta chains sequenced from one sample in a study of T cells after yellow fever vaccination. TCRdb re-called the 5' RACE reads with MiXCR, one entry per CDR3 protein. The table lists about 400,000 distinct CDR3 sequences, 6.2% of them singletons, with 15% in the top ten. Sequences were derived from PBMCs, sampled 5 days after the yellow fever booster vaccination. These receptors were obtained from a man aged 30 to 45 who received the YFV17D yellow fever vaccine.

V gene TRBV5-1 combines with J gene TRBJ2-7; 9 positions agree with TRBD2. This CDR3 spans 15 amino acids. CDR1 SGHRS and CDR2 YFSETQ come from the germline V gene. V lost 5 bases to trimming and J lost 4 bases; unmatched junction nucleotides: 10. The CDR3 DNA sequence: TGCGCCAGCAGTAAGCCTCTAGCGGGATCGTACGAGCAGTACTTC. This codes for CASSKPLAGSYEQYF.

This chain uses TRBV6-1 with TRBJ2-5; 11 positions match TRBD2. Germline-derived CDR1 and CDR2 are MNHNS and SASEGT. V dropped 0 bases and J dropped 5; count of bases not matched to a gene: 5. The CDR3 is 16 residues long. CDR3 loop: CASSEATSGSGETQYF. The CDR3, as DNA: TGTGCCAGCAGTGAAGCAACTAGCGGGAGTGGCGAGACCCAGTACTTC.

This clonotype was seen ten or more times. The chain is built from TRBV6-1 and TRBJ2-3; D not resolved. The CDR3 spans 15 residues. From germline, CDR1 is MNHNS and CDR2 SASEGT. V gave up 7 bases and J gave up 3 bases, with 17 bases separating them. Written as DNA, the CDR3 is TGTGCCAGCATGTCCCGTCCAACGAGAACAGATACGCAGTATTTT. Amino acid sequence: CASMSRPTRTDTQYF.

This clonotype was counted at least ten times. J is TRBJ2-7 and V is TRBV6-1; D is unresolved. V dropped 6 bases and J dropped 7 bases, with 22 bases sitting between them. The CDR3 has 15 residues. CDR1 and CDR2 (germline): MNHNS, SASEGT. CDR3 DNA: TGTGCCAGCAGCCCTACCATTAGATTGGCGGTAGAGCAGTACTTC. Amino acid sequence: CASSPTIRLAVEQYF.

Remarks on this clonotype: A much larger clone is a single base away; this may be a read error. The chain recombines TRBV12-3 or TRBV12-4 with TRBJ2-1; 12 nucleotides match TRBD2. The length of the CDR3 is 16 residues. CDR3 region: CASSTATSGRYNKQFF. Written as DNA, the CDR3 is TGTGCCAGCAGTACCGCTACTAGCGGGAGGTACAATAAGCAGTTCTTC.

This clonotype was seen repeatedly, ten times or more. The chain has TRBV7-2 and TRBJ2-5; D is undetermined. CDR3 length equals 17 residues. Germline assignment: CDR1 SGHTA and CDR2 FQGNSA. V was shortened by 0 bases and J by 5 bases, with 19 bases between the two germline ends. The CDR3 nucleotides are TGTGCCAGCAGCTTAGCGCTGGAGATGGGTTTTGGGGAGACCCAGTACTTC. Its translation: CASSLALEMGFGETQYF.

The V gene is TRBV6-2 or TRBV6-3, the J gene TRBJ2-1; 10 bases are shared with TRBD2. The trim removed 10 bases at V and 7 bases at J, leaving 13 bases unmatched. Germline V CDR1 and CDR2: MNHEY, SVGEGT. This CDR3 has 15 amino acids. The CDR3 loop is CATTRAGGPTNEQFF. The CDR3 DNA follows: TGTGCCACCACACGAGCGGGAGGGCCGACGAATGAGCAGTTCTTC.

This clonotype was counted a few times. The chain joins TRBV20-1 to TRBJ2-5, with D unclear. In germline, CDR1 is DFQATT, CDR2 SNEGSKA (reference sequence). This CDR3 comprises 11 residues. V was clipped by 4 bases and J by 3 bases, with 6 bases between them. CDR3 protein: CSATKEETQYF. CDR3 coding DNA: TGCAGTGCTACTAAAGAAGAGACCCAGTACTTC.